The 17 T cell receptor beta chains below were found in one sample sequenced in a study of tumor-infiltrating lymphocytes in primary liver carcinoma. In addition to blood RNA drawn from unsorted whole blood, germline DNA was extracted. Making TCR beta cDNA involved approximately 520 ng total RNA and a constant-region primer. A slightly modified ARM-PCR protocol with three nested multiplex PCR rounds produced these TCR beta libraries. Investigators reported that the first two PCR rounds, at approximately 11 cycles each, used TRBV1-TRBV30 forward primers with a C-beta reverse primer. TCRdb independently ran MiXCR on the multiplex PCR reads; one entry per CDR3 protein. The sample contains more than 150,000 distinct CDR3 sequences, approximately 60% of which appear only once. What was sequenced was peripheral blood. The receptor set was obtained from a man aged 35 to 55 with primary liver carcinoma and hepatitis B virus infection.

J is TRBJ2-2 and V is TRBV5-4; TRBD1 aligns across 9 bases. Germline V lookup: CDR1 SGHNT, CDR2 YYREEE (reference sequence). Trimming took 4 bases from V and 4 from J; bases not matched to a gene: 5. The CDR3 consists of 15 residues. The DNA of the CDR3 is TGTGCCAGCAGCAACGGACAGGGGACCACCGGGGAGCTGTTTTTT. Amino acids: CASSNGQGTTGELFF.

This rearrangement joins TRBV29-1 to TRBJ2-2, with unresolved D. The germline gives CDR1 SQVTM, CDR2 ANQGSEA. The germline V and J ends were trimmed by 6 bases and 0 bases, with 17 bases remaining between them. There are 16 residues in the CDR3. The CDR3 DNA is TGCAGCGTCGCCTCTCCCGTCGGGTCGAACACCGGGGAGCTGTTTTTT. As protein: CSVASPVGSNTGELFF.

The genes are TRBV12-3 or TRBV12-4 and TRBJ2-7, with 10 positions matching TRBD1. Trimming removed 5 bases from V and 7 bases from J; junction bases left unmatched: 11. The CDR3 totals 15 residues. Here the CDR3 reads CASSAGTGVWYEQYF. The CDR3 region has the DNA TGTGCCAGCAGTGCCGGGACAGGGGTTTGGTATGAGCAGTACTTC.

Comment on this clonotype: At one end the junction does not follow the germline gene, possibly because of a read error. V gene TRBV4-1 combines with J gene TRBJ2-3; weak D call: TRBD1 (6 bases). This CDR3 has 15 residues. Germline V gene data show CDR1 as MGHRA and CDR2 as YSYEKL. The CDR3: CASCQVHRETDTQYF. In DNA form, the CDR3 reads TGCGCCAGCTGCCAAGTCCACAGGGAAACAGATACGCAGTATTTT.

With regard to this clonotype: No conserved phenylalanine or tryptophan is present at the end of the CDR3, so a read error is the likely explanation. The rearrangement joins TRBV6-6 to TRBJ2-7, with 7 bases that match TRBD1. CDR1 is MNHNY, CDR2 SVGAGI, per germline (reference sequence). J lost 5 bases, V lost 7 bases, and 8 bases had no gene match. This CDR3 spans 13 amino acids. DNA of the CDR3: TGTGCCAGCATCAAACAGGGGACGAACGAGCAGTACTTA. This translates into CASIKQGTNEQYL.

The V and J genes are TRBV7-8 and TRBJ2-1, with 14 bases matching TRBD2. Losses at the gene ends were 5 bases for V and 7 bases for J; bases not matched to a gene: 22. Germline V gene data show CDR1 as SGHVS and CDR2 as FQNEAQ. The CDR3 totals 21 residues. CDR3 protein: CASSVRLPGLAGVYSINEQFF. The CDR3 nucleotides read TGTGCCAGCAGCGTCAGACTTCCGGGACTAGCGGGAGTATATAGTATAAATGAGCAGTTCTTC.

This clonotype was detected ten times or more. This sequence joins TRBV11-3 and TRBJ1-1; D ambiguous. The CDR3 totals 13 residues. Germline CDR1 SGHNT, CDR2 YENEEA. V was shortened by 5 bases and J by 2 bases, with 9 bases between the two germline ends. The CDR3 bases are TGTGCCAGCAGCCCCGCCGACAACACTGAAGCTTTCTTT. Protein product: CASSPADNTEAFF.

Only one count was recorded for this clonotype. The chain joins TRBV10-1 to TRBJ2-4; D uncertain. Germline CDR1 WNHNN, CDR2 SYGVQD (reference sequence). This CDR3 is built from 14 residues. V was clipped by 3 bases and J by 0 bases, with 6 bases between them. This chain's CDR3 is CASSDGSAKNIQYF. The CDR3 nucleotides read TGCGCCAGCAGTGATGGATCAGCCAAAAACATTCAGTACTTC.

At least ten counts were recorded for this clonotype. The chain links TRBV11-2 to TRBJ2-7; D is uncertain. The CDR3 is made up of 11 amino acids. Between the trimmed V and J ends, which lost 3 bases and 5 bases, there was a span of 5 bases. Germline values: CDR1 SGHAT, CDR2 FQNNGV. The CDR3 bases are TGTGCCAGCAGCTTTTACCACGAGCAGTACTTC. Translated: CASSFYHEQYF.

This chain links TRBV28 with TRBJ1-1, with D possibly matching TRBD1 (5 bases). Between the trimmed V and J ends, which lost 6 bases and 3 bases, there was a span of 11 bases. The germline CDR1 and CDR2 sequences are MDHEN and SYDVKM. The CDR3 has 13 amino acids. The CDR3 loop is CASRSDSYTEAFF. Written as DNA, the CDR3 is TGTGCCAGCAGATCCGACAGCTACACTGAAGCTTTCTTT.

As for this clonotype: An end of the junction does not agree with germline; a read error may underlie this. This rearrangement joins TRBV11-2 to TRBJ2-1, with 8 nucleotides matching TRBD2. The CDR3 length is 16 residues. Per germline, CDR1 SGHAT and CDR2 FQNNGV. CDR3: CTSILEIGLAMGEQFF. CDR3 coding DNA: TGTACCAGCATCCTGGAAATCGGACTAGCCATGGGTGAGCAGTTCTTC.

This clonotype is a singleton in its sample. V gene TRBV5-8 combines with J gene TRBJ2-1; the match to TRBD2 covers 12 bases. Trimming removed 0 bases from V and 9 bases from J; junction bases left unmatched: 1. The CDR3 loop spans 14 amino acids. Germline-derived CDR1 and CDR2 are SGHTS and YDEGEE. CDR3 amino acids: CASSLGLAGVEQFF. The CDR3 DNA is TGTGCCAGCAGCTTGGGACTAGCGGGAGTTGAGCAGTTCTTC.

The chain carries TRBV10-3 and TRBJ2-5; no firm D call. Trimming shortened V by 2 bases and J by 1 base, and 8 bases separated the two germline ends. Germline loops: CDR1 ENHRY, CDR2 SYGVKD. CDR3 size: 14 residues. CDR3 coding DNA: TGTGCCATCAGTGAGGTGGTGACCCAAGAGACCCAGTACTTC. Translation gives CAISEVVTQETQYF.

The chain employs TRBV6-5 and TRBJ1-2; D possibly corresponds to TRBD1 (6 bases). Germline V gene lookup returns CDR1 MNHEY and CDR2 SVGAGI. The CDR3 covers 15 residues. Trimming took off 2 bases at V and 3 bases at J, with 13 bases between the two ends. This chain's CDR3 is CASSYTQPGDYGYTF. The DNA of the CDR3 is TGTGCCAGCAGTTACACCCAACCAGGGGACTATGGCTACACCTTC.

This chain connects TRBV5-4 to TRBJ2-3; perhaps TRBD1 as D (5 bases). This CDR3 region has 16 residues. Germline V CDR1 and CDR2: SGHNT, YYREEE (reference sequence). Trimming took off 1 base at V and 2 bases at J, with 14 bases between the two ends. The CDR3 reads CASSLSIDSSTDTQYF. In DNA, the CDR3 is TGTGCCAGCAGCTTGAGTATCGACAGTTCCACAGATACGCAGTATTTT.

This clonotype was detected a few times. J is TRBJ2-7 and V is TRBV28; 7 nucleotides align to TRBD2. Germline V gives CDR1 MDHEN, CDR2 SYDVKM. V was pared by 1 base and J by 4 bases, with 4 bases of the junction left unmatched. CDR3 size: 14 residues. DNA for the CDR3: TGTGCCAGCAGTTTATCTCAGCGGGGATACGAGCAGTACTTC. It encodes CASSLSQRGYEQYF.

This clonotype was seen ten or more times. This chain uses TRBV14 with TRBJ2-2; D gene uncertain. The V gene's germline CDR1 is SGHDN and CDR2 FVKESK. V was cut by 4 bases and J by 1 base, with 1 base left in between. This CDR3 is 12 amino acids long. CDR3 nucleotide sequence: TGTGCCAGCAGCCTGAACACCGGGGAGCTGTTTTTT. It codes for CASSLNTGELFF.